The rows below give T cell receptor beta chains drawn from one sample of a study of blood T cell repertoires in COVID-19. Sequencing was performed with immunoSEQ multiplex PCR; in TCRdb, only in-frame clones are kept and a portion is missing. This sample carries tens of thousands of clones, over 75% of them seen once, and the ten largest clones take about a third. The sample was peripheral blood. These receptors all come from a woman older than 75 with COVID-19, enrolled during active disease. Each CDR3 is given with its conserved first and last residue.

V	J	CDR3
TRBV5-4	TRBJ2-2	CASSSNAAGVKTGELFF
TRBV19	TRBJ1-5	CASSIFPPLRTEGQPQHF
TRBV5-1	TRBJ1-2	CASRVAFNYGYTF
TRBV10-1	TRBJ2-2	CASSESEMTNTGELFF
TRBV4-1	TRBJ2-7	CASSQDEETGGLYEQYF
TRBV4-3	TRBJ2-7	CASSQDGRGYEQYF
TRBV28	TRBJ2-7	CASLKGLAVDEQYF
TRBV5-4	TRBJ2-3	CASSTPSGRSTDTQYF
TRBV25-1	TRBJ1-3	CASSDSGLAGNTIYF
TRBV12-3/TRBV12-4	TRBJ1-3	CASSSTVGNTIYF
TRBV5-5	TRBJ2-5	CASSFRVLQETQYF
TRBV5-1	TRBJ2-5	CASSPGTGLIGETQYF
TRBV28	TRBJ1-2	CASSSTPTVTSTNYGYTF
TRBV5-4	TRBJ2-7	CASSSPHSSGSYEQYF
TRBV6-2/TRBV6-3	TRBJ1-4	CASSYDTDRVGNEKLFF
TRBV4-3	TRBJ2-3	CASSQRLRGLSPDTQYF
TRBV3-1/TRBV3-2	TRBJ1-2	CASSLLPGAGGYTF
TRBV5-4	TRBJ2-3	CASRPLAAGDTQYF
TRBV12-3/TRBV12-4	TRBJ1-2	CASQDGGQDGYTF
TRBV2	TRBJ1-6	CASTGQEDSPLHF
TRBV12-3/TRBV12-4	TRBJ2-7	CASGQLYEQYF
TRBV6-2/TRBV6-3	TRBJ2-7	CASSSVQGYEQYF
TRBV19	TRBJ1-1	CASKEQSDTEAFF
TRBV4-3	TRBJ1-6	CASSQEGPGVAGSPLHF
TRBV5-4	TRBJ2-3	CASSPDYWAREADTQYF
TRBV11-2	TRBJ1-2	CASSSILQGARNYGYTF